The 9 T cell receptor beta chains listed next were all sequenced from one sample in a study of cytomegalovirus exposure and HLA in healthy donors. Vbeta (60) and Jbeta (13) primers were used in the PCR. Clones were read by immunoSEQ multiplex PCR, and TCRdb kept only the in-frame ones, dropping some. The sample yields fewer than 200,000 clones, over 65% seen once. The specimen was PBMCs. The receptors stem from a man in his forties in good health and CMV-seropositive.

The CDR3 region is CATSKRDRKNEKLFF. CDR3 in DNA: TGTGCCACCAGCAAACGGGACAGAAAGAATGAAAAACTGTTTTTT. This chain uses TRBV15 with TRBJ1-4; the match to TRBD1 covers 7 bases. J gave up 5 bases and V 4 bases, and 7 bases lay outside the gene matches. Germline loops: CDR1 LNHNV, CDR2 YYDKDF (reference sequence). CDR3 length: 15 amino acids.

The J gene is TRBJ1-1, the V gene TRBV5-1; 8 positions match TRBD1. CDR3 size: 16 residues. Germline V gene sequence: CDR1 SGHRS, CDR2 YFSETQ. V lost 0 bases, J lost 4 bases, and 8 bases stayed unmatched. The CDR3 here is CASSLARDRISTEAFF. CDR3 DNA: TGCGCCAGCAGCTTGGCTAGGGACAGGATCAGCACTGAAGCTTTCTTT.

This sequence joins TRBV6-1 and TRBJ1-1, with 7 positions matching TRBD1. The CDR3 is 17 amino acids. CDR1 and CDR2 from the germline V gene are MNHNS and SASEGT. Trimming at V came to 3 bases and at J to 3 bases, leaving 13 bases not matched to a gene. The CDR3: CASSEPPHRGYDTEAFF. The CDR3 DNA is TGTGCCAGCAGTGAGCCTCCTCACAGGGGTTACGACACTGAAGCTTTCTTT.

The chain recombines TRBV9 with TRBJ2-3, with 9 bases lining up with TRBD1. Germline V gene data show CDR1 as SGDLS and CDR2 as YYNGEE. The length of the CDR3 is 14 residues. The CDR3: CATSRTGDTDTQYF. CDR3 DNA sequence: TGTGCGACAAGCCGGACAGGGGACACAGATACGCAGTATTTT. Filled out from reference TRBV9 and TRBJ2-3, the complete variable domain reads DSGVTQTPKHLITATGQRVTLRCSPRSGDLSVYWYQQSLDQGLQFLIQYYNGEERAKGNILERFSAQQFPDLHSELNLSSLELGDSALYFCATSRTGDTDTQYFGPGTRLTVL.

The chain is built from TRBV5-1 and TRBJ1-2; D is undetermined. Trimming stripped 4 bases from V and 1 base from J, with 8 bases between. The CDR3 runs 13 residues. Looked up from germline, CDR1 is SGHRS and CDR2 is YFSETQ. The CDR3 loop is CASSPVGNYGYTF. In nucleotides, the CDR3 is TGCGCCAGCAGCCCGGTTGGTAACTATGGCTACACCTTC.

The rearrangement uses TRBV9 and TRBJ2-3; no definite D call. The V gene's germline CDR1 is SGDLS and CDR2 YYNGEE. The V end lost 4 bases, the J end lost 5 bases, and 8 bases lay between the germline ends. The CDR3 totals 12 residues. The CDR3, as DNA: TGTGCCAGCAGCCCCGGTGAAGATACGCAGTATTTT. It translates to CASSPGEDTQYF.

This chain links TRBV12-5 with TRBJ2-1, with 13 bases matching TRBD2. Germline V CDR1 and CDR2: LGHNT, FRNRAP. The CDR3 extends over 12 amino acids. The junction had 3 bases not matched to a gene; V was cut back by 10 bases and J by 9 bases. In DNA form, the CDR3 reads TGTGCTACGGGACTAGCGGGGCGTGAGCAGTTCTTC. Protein sequence: CATGLAGREQFF.

This chain uses TRBV18 with TRBJ2-1; the D gene is possibly TRBD1 (6 bases). V was cut by 0 bases and J by 9 bases, with 15 bases left in between. The CDR3 is 15 amino acids. Germline V gives CDR1 KGHSH, CDR2 LQKENI. CDR3 region: CASSPPSTGPVEQFF. CDR3 in DNA: TGTGCCAGCTCACCACCCTCCACAGGGCCGGTTGAGCAGTTCTTC.

The chain recombines TRBV19 with TRBJ2-7; the match to TRBD1 covers 7 bases. Germline V gives CDR1 LNHDA, CDR2 SQIVND (reference sequence). V trimming: 7 bases; J trimming: 2 bases; junction bases outside the gene matches: 8. The CDR3 has 14 residues. The CDR3 coding sequence is TGTGCCAGTACCGCGACAGGGAAAGCCTACGAGCAGTACTTC. Its protein product is CASTATGKAYEQYF.